The rows below give T cell receptor beta chains drawn from one sample of a study of T cell responses to AZD1222 COVID-19 vaccine. TCRdb's copy holds only in-frame clones and misses some; the assay was immunoSEQ multiplex PCR. The sample yields 160,000 or so clones, around nine tenths seen once. Here the sequenced sample was peripheral blood, taken on day 0 of AZD1222 vaccination. These receptors were collected from an adult in good health. CDR3s include the opening cysteine and the closing phenylalanine or tryptophan.

j_call v_call cdr3_length cdr3_aa
TRBJ2-1 TRBV7-6 18 CASSHPRGGFLSYNEQFF
TRBJ1-5 TRBV10-3 17 CAISEQFGGGTNQPQHF
TRBJ1-1 TRBV7-9 15 CASSQGGPQNTEAFF
TRBJ2-2 TRBV27 14 CASSLSGSTGELFF
TRBJ2-7 TRBV27 14 CASSEVGSVHEQYF
TRBJ2-7 TRBV4-1 15 CASSQVAGEYFEQYF
TRBJ2-7 TRBV3-1/TRBV3-2 14 CASSSGLKSYEQYF
TRBJ2-7 TRBV2 16 CASSETLDSITYEQYF
TRBJ1-1 TRBV10-2 13 CASNPGLNTEAFF
TRBJ2-3 TRBV10-3 16 CAISERTGQAGDTQYF
TRBJ2-7 TRBV3-1/TRBV3-2 15 CASSQDPTAWGEQYF
TRBJ2-1 TRBV29-1 15 CSVALQGSSYNEQFF
TRBJ1-4 TRBV28 17 CASSSPPSGTGDEKLFF
TRBJ2-5 TRBV2 16 CASSGGLAGGAETQYF
TRBJ1-6 TRBV27 14 CASSLGGGNSPLHF
TRBJ2-7 TRBV13 14 CASSVRGPADEQYF
TRBJ1-1 TRBV21-1 20 CASGRPSTWTGEVWSTEAFF
TRBJ2-7 TRBV19 15 CASSGLAGAPYEQYF
TRBJ1-1 TRBV6-1 13 CASSEHSNTEAFF
TRBJ2-3 TRBV5-6 14 CASSPLAATDTQYF
TRBJ1-1 TRBV30 13 CAWSTGGYTEAFF
TRBJ1-3 TRBV11-2 15 CASSLVGQDGNTIYF
TRBJ2-1 TRBV2 12 CASTGLAGFRFF
TRBJ2-7 TRBV5-6 15 CASSASQAGIYEQYF
TRBJ1-1 TRBV6-1 17 CASSERVEALRQTEAFF
TRBJ1-5 TRBV5-5 18 CASSLWGQASHLNQPQHF
TRBJ2-6 TRBV7-8 20 CASLLRQGGFTTSGANVLTF
TRBJ1-4 TRBV27 14 CASSSTADNEKLFF
TRBJ2-7 TRBV19 14 CASSTGTETYEQYF
TRBJ1-6 TRBV5-5 16 CASSFTGSSYNSPLHF
TRBJ1-1 TRBV27 15 CASSLSGGTNTEAFF
TRBJ1-3 TRBV18 14 CASSPVQGGNTIYF
TRBJ2-7 TRBV19 17 CASRTGTGGSGDYEQYF
TRBJ1-2 TRBV19 13 CASSVGPNYGYTF
TRBJ2-7 TRBV7-9 14 CASTPAGYSYEQYF
TRBJ2-7 TRBV7-4 14 CASSPPDRAYEQYF
TRBJ1-1 TRBV30 13 CAWSVLRGREAFF
TRBJ1-2 TRBV7-8 16 CASSLVIGQGHYGYTF
TRBJ2-5 TRBV5-1 15 CASSLWRGSQETQYF
TRBJ1-2 TRBV18 14 CASSRGEGNYGYTF
TRBJ1-1 TRBV19 14 CASSIDFGPSEAFF
TRBJ2-1 TRBV10-1 14 CASSGSRGGNEQFF
TRBJ2-5 TRBV13 13 CASSFVVQETQYF
TRBJ2-3 TRBV28 14 CASSFATRTDTQYF
TRBJ1-2 TRBV5-4 15 CASSLVRSSADGYTF
TRBJ2-2 TRBV5-1 15 CASSTRAEYTGELFF
TRBJ2-3 TRBV10-1 14 CASHPGLGADTQYF
TRBJ2-7 TRBV2 13 CASSDPQLSEQYF
TRBJ1-2 TRBV7-9 10 CASGSYGYTF
TRBJ2-2 TRBV5-1 15 CASSLWSGSLEELFF
TRBJ2-2 TRBV7-9 16 CASSQTLAGGGGELFF
TRBJ1-2 TRBV5-4 14 CASSLVSFNYGYTF
TRBJ1-2 TRBV27 16 CASRTDLDSSNYGYTF
TRBJ2-3 TRBV14 11 CASSQSGRQYF
TRBJ2-3 TRBV7-9 16 CASSGRLAGVTDTQYF